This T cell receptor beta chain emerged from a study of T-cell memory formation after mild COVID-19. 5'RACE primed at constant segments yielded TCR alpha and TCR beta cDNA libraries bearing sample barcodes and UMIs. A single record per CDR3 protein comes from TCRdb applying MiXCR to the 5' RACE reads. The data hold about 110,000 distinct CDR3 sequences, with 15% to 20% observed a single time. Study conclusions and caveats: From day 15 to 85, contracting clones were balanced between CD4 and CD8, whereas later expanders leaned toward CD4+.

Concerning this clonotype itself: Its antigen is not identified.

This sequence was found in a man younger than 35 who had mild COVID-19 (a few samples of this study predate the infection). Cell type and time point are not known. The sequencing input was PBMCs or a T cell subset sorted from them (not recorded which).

CDR3 coding DNA: TGTGCCAGTTCCCGGCAGGGTAGGTCTGAAGCTTTCTTT. Its protein product is CASSRQGRSEAFF. J is TRBJ1-1 and V is TRBV12-3 or TRBV12-4, with D possibly being TRBD1 (5 bases). CDR3 length: 13 residues. The V end lost 9 bases, the J end lost 6 bases, and 17 bases lay between the germline ends.